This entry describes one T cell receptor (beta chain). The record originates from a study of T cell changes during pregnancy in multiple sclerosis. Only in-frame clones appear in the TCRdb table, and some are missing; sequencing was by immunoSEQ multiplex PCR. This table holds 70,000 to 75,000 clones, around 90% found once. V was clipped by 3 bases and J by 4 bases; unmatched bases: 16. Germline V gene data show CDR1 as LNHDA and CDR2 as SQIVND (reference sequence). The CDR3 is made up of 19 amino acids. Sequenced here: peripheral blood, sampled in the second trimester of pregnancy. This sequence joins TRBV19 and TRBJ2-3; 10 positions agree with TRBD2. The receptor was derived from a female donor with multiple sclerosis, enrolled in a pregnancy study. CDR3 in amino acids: CASSIGALAGPERADTQYF. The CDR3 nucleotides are TGTGCCAGTAGTATCGGTGCACTAGCGGGACCGGAACGGGCAGATACGCAGTATTTT.